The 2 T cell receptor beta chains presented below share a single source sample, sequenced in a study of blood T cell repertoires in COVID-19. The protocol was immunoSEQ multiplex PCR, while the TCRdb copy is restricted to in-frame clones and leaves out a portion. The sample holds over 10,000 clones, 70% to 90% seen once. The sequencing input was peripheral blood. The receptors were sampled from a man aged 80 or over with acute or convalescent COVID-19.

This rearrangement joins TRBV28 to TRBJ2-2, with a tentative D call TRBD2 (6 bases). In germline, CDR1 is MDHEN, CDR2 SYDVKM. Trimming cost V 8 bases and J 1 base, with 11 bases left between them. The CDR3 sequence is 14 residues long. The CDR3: CASRGSLNTGELFF. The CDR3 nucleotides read TGTGCCAGCCGGGGGAGTTTGAACACCGGGGAGCTGTTTTTT. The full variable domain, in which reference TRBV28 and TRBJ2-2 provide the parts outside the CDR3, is DVKVTQSSRYLVKRTGEKVFLECVQDMDHENMFWYRQDPGLGLRLIYFSYDVKMKEKGDIPEGYSVSREKKERFSLILESASTNQTSMYLCASRGSLNTGELFFGEGSRLTVL.

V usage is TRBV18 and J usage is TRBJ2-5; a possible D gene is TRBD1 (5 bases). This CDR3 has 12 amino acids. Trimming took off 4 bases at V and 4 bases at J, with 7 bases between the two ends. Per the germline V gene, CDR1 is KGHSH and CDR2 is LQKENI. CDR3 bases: TGTGCCAGCTCACAGGGGCGAGAGACCCAGTACTTC. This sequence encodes CASSQGRETQYF.